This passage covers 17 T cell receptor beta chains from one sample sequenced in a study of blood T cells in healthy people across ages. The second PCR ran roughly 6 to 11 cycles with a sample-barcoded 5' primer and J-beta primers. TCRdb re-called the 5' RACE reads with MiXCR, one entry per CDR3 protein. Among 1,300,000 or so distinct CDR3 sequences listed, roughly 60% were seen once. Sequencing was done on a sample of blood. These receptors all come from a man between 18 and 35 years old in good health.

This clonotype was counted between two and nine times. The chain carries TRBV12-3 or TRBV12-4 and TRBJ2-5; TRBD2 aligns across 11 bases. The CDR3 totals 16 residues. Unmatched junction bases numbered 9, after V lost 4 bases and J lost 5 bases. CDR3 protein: CASSSGTSGTSETQYF. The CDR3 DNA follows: TGTGCCAGCAGTTCCGGGACTAGCGGAACATCCGAGACCCAGTACTTC.

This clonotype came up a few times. The CDR3 here is CASSPLGGGQPQHF. CDR3 sequence (DNA): TGTGCCAGCAGCCCCCTAGGGGGTGGACAGCCCCAGCATTTT. The V gene is TRBV14, the J gene TRBJ1-5; perhaps TRBD1 as D (6 bases). The ends were cut back, 4 bases at V and 7 bases at J, with 14 bases in the middle. Germline loops: CDR1 SGHDN, CDR2 FVKESK. There are 14 residues in the CDR3.

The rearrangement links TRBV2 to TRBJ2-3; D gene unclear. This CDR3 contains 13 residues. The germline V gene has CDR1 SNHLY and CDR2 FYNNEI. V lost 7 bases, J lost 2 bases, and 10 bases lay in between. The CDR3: CASIRIFTDTQYF. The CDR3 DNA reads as TGTGCCAGCATTCGTATTTTCACAGATACGCAGTATTTT.

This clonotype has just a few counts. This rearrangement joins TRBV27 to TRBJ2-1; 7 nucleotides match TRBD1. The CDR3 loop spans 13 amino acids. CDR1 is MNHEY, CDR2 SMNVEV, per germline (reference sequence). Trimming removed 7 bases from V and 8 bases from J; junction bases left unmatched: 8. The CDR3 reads CASKTGVGDEQFF. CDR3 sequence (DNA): TGTGCCAGCAAAACAGGGGTGGGGGATGAGCAGTTCTTC.

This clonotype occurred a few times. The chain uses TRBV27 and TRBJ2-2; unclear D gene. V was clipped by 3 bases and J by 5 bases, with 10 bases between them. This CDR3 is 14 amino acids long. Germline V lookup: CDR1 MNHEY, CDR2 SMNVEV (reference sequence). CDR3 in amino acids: CASSFLGRTGELFF. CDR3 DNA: TGTGCCAGCAGTTTCCTAGGACGGACCGGGGAGCTGTTTTTT.

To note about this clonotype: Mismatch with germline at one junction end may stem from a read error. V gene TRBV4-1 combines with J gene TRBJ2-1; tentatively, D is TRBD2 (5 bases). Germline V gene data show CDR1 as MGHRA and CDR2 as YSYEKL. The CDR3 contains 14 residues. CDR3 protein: CANSQDSPVAEQFF. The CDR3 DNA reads TGCGCCAACAGCCAAGATAGTCCCGTAGCGGAGCAGTTCTTC.

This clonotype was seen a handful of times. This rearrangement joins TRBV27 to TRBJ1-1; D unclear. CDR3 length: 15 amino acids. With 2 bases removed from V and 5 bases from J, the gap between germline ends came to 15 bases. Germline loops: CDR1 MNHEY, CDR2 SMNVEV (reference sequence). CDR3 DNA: TGTGCCAGCAGTTTAAACGGTTGGGGAGGGACTGAAGCTTTCTTT. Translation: CASSLNGWGGTEAFF.

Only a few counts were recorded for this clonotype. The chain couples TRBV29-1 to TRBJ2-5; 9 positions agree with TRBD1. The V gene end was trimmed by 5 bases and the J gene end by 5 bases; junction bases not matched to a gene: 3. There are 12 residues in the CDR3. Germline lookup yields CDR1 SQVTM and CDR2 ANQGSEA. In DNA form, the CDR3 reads TGCAGCGTTTCCACAGGGGGCGAGACCCAGTACTTC. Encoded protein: CSVSTGGETQYF.

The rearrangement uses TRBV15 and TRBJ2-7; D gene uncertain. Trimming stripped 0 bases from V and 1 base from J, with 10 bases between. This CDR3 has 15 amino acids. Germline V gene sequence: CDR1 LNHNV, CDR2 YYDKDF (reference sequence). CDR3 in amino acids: CATSRDPHESYEQYF. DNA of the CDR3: TGTGCCACCAGCAGAGATCCGCACGAGTCCTACGAGCAGTACTTC.

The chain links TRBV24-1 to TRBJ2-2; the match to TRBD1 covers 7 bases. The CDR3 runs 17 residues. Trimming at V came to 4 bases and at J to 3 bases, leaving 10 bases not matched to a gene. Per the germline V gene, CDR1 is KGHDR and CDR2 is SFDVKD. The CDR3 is CATSDLTTGQHTGELFF. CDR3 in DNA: TGTGCCACCAGTGACCTCACGACAGGGCAGCACACCGGGGAGCTGTTTTTT.

CDR3: CASSDLLAGGHGELFF. For the CDR3, the DNA is TGCGCCAGCAGTGATCTACTAGCGGGAGGCCACGGGGAGCTGTTTTTT. The V and J genes are TRBV10-1 and TRBJ2-2; 12 bases are a match to TRBD2. Unmatched junction bases numbered 6, after V lost 3 bases and J lost 7 bases. Germline CDR1 WNHNN, CDR2 SYGVQD (reference sequence). This CDR3 spans 16 amino acids.

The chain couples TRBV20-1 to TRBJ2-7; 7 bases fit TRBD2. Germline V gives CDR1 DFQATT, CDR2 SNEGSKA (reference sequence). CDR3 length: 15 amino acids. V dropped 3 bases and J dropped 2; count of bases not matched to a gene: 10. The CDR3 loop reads CSAREKRELAYEQYF. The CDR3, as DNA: TGCAGTGCTAGGGAAAAGCGGGAACTTGCCTACGAGCAGTACTTC.

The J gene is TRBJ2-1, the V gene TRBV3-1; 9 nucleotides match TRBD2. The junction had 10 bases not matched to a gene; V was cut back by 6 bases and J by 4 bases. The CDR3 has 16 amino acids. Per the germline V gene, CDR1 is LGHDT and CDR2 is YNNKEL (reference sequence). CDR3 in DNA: TGTGCCAGCAGGGCGTTAGGGAGCGGGGGGTACAATGAGCAGTTCTTC. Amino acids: CASRALGSGGYNEQFF.

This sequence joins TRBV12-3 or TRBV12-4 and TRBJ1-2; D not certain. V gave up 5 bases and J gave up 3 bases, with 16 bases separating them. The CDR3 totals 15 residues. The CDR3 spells CASSPDRHYYYGYTF. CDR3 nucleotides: TGTGCCAGCAGTCCGGACCGCCATTACTACTATGGCTACACCTTC.

The CDR3 reads CSVVPSGWRHNEQFF. Written as DNA, the CDR3 is TGCAGCGTCGTACCTAGCGGGTGGAGGCACAATGAGCAGTTCTTC. The chain recombines TRBV29-1 with TRBJ2-1, with 8 bases fitting TRBD2. The CDR3 covers 15 residues. Germline CDR1 SQVTM, CDR2 ANQGSEA. The ends lost 6 bases at V and 5 bases at J; junction bases unmatched: 12.

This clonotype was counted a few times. Here the CDR3 reads CASSRPGLTSTDTQYF. In DNA form, the CDR3 reads TGTGCCAGCAGCAGGCCCGGACTAACTAGCACAGATACGCAGTATTTT. This chain uses TRBV7-8 with TRBJ2-3, with a tentative D call TRBD2 (6 bases). Germline V gene data show CDR1 as SGHVS and CDR2 as FQNEAQ. This CDR3 has 16 amino acids. V was cut by 5 bases and J by 0 bases, with 15 bases left in between. The full variable domain, its missing parts supplied by reference TRBV7-8 and TRBJ2-3, is GAGVSQSPRYKVAKRGQDVALRCDPISGHVSLFWYQQALGQGPEFLTYFQNEAQLDKSGLPSDRFFAERPEGSVSTLKIQRTQQEDSAVYLCASSRPGLTSTDTQYFGPGTRLTVL.

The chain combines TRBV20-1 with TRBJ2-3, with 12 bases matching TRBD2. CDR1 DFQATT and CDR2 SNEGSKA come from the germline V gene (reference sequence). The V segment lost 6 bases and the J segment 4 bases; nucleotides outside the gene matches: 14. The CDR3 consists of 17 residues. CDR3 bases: TGCAGTGCCAGACTAGCGGGAGTGCGAGCCGCGGCAGATACGCAGTATTTT. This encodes CSARLAGVRAAADTQYF.